This T cell receptor beta chain was sequenced during a study of CD8 T cells in ankylosing spondylitis. Study results and limitations: Within ankylosing spondylitis blood, a TCR beta motif made up of seven or eight highly homologous variants appeared to be characteristic.

The CDR3 totals 15 residues. Trimming left V 0 bases short and J 5 bases short, with 14 bases between. Germline values: CDR1 SGHRS, CDR2 YFSETQ. The table lists this clonotype with a few counts. Its matching antigen is unknown. A single record per CDR3 protein comes from TCRdb applying MiXCR to the 5' RACE reads. The sample lists 450,000 to 550,000 distinct CDR3 sequences, about 5% seen once, with under 4.5% in the top ten. The chain uses TRBV5-1 and TRBJ2-5; either TRBD1 or TRBD2 may fit D (5 bases each). This TCR was recovered from a male donor with ankylosing spondylitis. The sequenced sample consisted of blood, either unsorted or a sorted T cell fraction (not recorded which). CDR3 protein: CASSLAGLADETQYF. In DNA, the CDR3 is TGCGCCAGCAGCTTGGCGGGGCTCGCGGACGAGACCCAGTACTTC.